This T cell receptor (beta chain) was identified in a study of T cells after yellow fever vaccination. Study details: Fractions low in cell number were prepared with SMART-Seq v4 Ultra Low Input.

Overall study findings and caveats: Abundant clonotypes from the bulk population could get into FACS-sorted repertoires as contaminants.

This CDR3 region has 15 residues. V gave up 3 bases and J gave up 2 bases, with 14 bases separating them. TCRdb reprocessed the 5' RACE reads with MiXCR, giving one entry per CDR3 protein. This table holds around 310,000 distinct CDR3 sequences, 3.5% to 4.5% found once. This clonotype was seen ten or more times. As yet, its antigen is unknown. This sequence joins TRBV12-3 or TRBV12-4 and TRBJ2-7; TRBD1 might be the D (6 bases). The sequence came from a man younger than 30 who received the YFV17D yellow fever vaccine. The starting material was PBMCs, obtained 5 days after the yellow fever booster vaccination. In nucleotides, the CDR3 is TGTGCCAGCAGTTTGGGGACACTAAACCCCTACGAGCAGTACTTC. Translation: CASSLGTLNPYEQYF.